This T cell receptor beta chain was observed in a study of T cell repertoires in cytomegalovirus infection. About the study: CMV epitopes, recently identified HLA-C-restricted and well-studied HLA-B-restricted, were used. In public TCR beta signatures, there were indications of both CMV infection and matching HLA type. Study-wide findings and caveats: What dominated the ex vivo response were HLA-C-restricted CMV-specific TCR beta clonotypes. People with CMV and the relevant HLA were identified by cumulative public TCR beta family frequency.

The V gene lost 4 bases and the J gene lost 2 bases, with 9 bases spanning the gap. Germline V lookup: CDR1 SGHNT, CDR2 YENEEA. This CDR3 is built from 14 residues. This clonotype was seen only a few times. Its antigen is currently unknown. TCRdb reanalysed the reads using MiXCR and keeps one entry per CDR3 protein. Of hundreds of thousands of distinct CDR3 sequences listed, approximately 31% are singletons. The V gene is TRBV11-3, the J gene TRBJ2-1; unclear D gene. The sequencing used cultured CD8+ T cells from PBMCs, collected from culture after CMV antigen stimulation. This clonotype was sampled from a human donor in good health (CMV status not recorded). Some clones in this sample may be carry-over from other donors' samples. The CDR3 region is CASSSHQTYNEQFF. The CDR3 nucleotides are TGTGCCAGCAGCTCACACCAAACCTACAATGAGCAGTTCTTC.